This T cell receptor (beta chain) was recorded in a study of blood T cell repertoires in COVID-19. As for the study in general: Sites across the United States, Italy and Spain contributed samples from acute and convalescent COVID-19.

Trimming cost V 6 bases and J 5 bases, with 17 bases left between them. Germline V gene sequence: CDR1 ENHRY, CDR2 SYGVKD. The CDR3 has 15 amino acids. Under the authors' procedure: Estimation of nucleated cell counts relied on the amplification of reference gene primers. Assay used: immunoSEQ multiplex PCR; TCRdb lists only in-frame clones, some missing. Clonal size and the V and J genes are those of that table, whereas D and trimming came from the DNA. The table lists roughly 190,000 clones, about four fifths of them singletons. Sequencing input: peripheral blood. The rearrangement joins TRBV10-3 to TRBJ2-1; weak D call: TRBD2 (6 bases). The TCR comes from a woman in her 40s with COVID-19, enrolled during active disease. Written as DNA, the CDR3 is TGTGCCATCAGCGGTAGCCCGGGGGTGGACAATGAGCAGTTCTTC. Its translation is CAISGSPGVDNEQFF.